This T cell receptor beta chain originates from a study of OX40 agonist ivuxolimab in advanced cancers. General observations from the study: In the expanded peripheral T cells, antigen specificity was never determined.

About this clone itself: Antigen specificity is unknown.

The germline V gene has CDR1 LNHDA and CDR2 SQIVND (reference sequence). This CDR3 is 15 amino acids long. Trimming took off 3 bases at V and 4 bases at J, with 13 bases between the two ends. Profiled with immunoSEQ multiplex PCR; TCRdb holds only in-frame clones, not every one. The data show just over 90,000 clones, approximately 94% seen once. The clonotype comes from an adult with an advanced solid tumor such as melanoma, head and neck, liver or kidney cancer. The source was CD4+ or CD8+ T cells sorted from blood, collected in a trial of the OX40 agonist ivuxolimab. The V call is TRBV19, the J call TRBJ2-1; D call uncertain. CDR3 in DNA: TGTGCCAGTAGTATTACAGTGGAGCCATACAATGAGCAGTTCTTC. Protein product: CASSITVEPYNEQFF.